Listed below are T cell receptor beta chains from one sample, sequenced in a study of blood T cell repertoires in COVID-19. The protocol was immunoSEQ multiplex PCR, while the TCRdb copy is restricted to in-frame clones and leaves out a portion. The sample yields 330,000 or so clones, more than 85% seen once. The material sequenced was PBMCs or T cells enriched from blood (not recorded which). These receptors originate from a woman in her 30s who had recovered from COVID-19. The CDR3 runs from the conserved cysteine through the conserved F or W. The order of the fields is D gene, V gene, clone size, J gene, CDR3 DNA, CDR3 protein. D genes are given only for firm matches. The listing skips clone size in some rows; elsewhere it reads once, few, many or a size class.

>NA|TRBV28|NA|TRBJ2-3
TGTGCCAGCAGCGCGACAGTCACAGATACGCAGTATTTT
CASSATVTDTQYF
>NA|TRBV7-2|NA|TRBJ1-1
TGTGCCAGCAGCTTAACAGGGACAACTGAAGCTTTCTTT
CASSLTGTTEAFF
>TRBD2|TRBV7-3|NA|TRBJ2-3
TGTGCCAGCAGCCCTCCCCGAGGGCTAGCGGGGGGCCGCACAGATACGCAGTATTTT
CASSPPRGLAGGRTDTQYF
>NA|TRBV18|NA|TRBJ1-3
TGTGCCAGCTCCTTGGACAGAAATGGAAACACCATATATTTT
CASSLDRNGNTIYF
>TRBD2|TRBV9|NA|TRBJ2-1
TGTGCCAGCAGCGTAGAGGGCGGGGGGGCCAATGAGCAGTTCTTC
CASSVEGGGANEQFF
>TRBD2|TRBV5-4|NA|TRBJ2-3
TGTGCCAGCAGCCAAGGACTAGCTACAGATACGCAGTATTTT
CASSQGLATDTQYF
>NA|TRBV7-8|once|TRBJ1-4
TGTGCCAGCAGCTTTAATCAGGGGAGAGAAAAACTGTTTTTT
CASSFNQGREKLFF
>TRBD2|TRBV7-2|NA|TRBJ2-7
TGTGCCAGCAGCCGCCGCGGGGGGCCCTACGAGCAGTACTTC
CASSRRGGPYEQYF
>NA|TRBV9|NA|TRBJ2-1
TGTGCCAGCAGCGTAGTTTCGGGGGATGAGCAGTTCTTC
CASSVVSGDEQFF
>NA|TRBV15|NA|TRBJ2-7
TGTGCCACCAGCAGAGATGCTACGCTGCGGGCCTCCGACGAGCAGTACTTC
CATSRDATLRASDEQYF
>NA|TRBV19|NA|TRBJ2-4
TGTGCCAGTAGTATAGCTAGGGGTCCGACCAAAAACATTCAGTACTTC
CASSIARGPTKNIQYF
>TRBD2|TRBV3-1/TRBV3-2|NA|TRBJ2-7
TGTGCCAGCAGCCCCGGGACTACCTACGAGCAGTACTTC
CASSPGTTYEQYF
>NA|TRBV28|NA|TRBJ2-1
TGTGCCAGCGCACAGGCAGCGGGCCGGCTGTCCTACAATGAGCAGTTCTTC
CASAQAAGRLSYNEQFF
>NA|TRBV6-5|NA|TRBJ2-5
TGTGCCAGCAGTCGACAGGACCAAGAGACCCAGTACTTC
CASSRQDQETQYF
>NA|TRBV5-1|NA|TRBJ2-3
TGCGCCAGCAAGCCAGGCCAAACGTACACAGATACGCAGTATTTT
CASKPGQTYTDTQYF
>NA|TRBV5-4|once|TRBJ2-7
TGTGCCAGCCGCCCAGGTTCCGGCAGTGACTACGAGCAGTACTTC
CASRPGSGSDYEQYF
>NA|TRBV5-1|NA|TRBJ2-7
TGCGCCAGCAGCCTGGGGGACAAGGGTCTCGACGAGCAGTACTTC
CASSLGDKGLDEQYF
>TRBD2|TRBV5-6|NA|TRBJ2-1
TGTGCCAGCAGCCGGACTAGCGGCCATAGCTCCTACAATGAGCAGTTCTTC
CASSRTSGHSSYNEQFF